The 21 T cell receptor beta chains given below trace back to one sample, sequenced in a study of blood T cell repertoires in COVID-19. Assay used: immunoSEQ multiplex PCR; TCRdb lists only in-frame clones, some missing. The data show approximately 72,000 clones, approximately 87% seen once. Material for sequencing was peripheral blood. The receptors shown here come from a woman aged 80 or over with acute or convalescent COVID-19.

This clone came up a few times. The chain is built from TRBV2 and TRBJ2-1; 14 bases fit TRBD2. Germline loops: CDR1 SNHLY, CDR2 FYNNEI. The CDR3 spans 17 residues. Trimming cost V 6 bases and J 8 bases; bases outside gene matches: 12. The CDR3 nucleotides read TGTGCCAGCAGAAGGGGGACTAGCGGGAGCGCAAGGGATGAGCAGTTCTTC. Translating it yields CASRRGTSGSARDEQFF.

The V and J genes are TRBV7-9 and TRBJ2-3; 11 bases are shared with TRBD2. Germline V gene lookup returns CDR1 SEHNR and CDR2 FQNEAQ (reference sequence). V lost 5 bases and J lost 3; bases outside the gene matches: 4. The CDR3 loop spans 15 amino acids. This chain's CDR3 is CASSPTSGRTDTQYF. The CDR3 coding sequence is TGTGCCAGCAGCCCCACTAGCGGGAGAACAGATACGCAGTATTTT.

Only a few counts were recorded for this clone. The V and J genes are TRBV4-1 and TRBJ1-6; 8 bases line up with TRBD1. CDR3 size: 17 residues. Germline CDR1 MGHRA, CDR2 YSYEKL. V shed 0 bases and J 9 bases; nucleotides not matched to a gene: 10. The CDR3 DNA reads TGCGCCAGCAGCCAAGAGATCAGGGGGCAAGTAGGTTCACCCCTCCACTTT. Translating gives CASSQEIRGQVGSPLHF.

V and J are TRBV14 and TRBJ1-3; D perhaps matches TRBD1 (6 bases). Germline CDR1 is SGHDN and CDR2 is FVKESK. The CDR3 runs 21 residues. Trimming removed 0 bases from V and 0 bases from J, with 24 bases in between. The CDR3: CASSQDRLRTQGQSSGNTIYF. The CDR3 DNA reads TGTGCCAGCAGCCAAGATCGGTTGCGGACCCAGGGGCAAAGCTCTGGAAACACCATATATTTT.

This chain connects TRBV10-2 to TRBJ1-1; D perhaps matches TRBD1 (5 bases). This CDR3 contains 12 residues. V was clipped by 8 bases and J by 1 base, with 8 bases between them. Germline V gene sequence: CDR1 WSHSY, CDR2 SAAADI. The CDR3 reads CASQTANTEAFF. Here the CDR3 DNA reads TGCGCCAGCCAGACAGCGAACACTGAAGCTTTCTTT.

V gene TRBV5-1 combines with J gene TRBJ2-5; 12 positions match TRBD2. Germline trimming cut 1 base from V and 2 bases from J; bases unmatched to any gene: 3. Germline V CDR1 and CDR2: SGHRS, YFSETQ. This CDR3 spans 16 amino acids. The CDR3 sequence is CASSLTSGRPQETQYF. Here the CDR3 DNA reads TGCGCCAGCAGCTTGACTAGCGGGAGGCCGCAAGAGACCCAGTACTTC.

The CDR3 loop is CASRAGQGVIYEQYF. The DNA of the CDR3 is TGTGCCAGTAGGGCAGGACAGGGGGTCATTTACGAGCAGTACTTC. The chain combines TRBV19 with TRBJ2-7; 10 bases line up with TRBD1. The CDR3 sequence is 15 residues long. The ends lost 6 bases at V and 4 bases at J; junction bases unmatched: 9. Germline values: CDR1 LNHDA, CDR2 SQIVND (reference sequence).

This clone has a handful of counts. The genes are TRBV5-1 and TRBJ1-1; weak D call: TRBD1 (6 bases). This CDR3 comprises 15 residues. V was trimmed by 0 bases and J by 1 base, leaving 10 bases between them. The germline CDR1 and CDR2 sequences are SGHRS and YFSETQ. CDR3 sequence: CASSLVGQPNTEAFF. The CDR3 DNA reads as TGCGCCAGCAGCTTGGTAGGACAGCCGAACACTGAAGCTTTCTTT.

The chain uses TRBV6-5 and TRBJ1-2; no definite D call. The CDR3 length is 13 residues. Germline CDR1 reads MNHEY; CDR2 reads SVGAGI. Trimming removed 3 bases from V and 3 bases from J, with 8 bases in between. The CDR3 spells CASSYTTHYGYTF. The DNA of the CDR3 is TGTGCCAGCAGTTATACGACACACTATGGCTACACCTTC.

The chain employs TRBV20-1 and TRBJ2-1, with 10 bases identical to TRBD2. J was trimmed by 4 bases and V by 3 bases; bases with no gene match: 9. CDR1 and CDR2 (germline): DFQATT, SNEGSKA (reference sequence). The CDR3 is made up of 16 amino acids. CDR3 in DNA: TGCAGTGCTAGTGCGGCTAGCGGGGGCGGTTACAATGAGCAGTTCTTC. Protein product: CSASAASGGGYNEQFF.

There are a few counts of this clone. This rearrangement joins TRBV3-1 (or the pseudogene TRBV3-2) to TRBJ2-2; 9 bases fit TRBD2. This CDR3 is 17 amino acids long. Germline V gene lookup returns CDR1 LGHDT and CDR2 YNNKEL (reference sequence). V lost 0 bases, J lost 7 bases, and 9 bases stayed unmatched. CDR3 coding DNA: TGTGCCAGCAGCCAAGATCAGGCTAGCGGGATTGGCGGGGAGCTGTTTTTT. This gives the protein CASSQDQASGIGGELFF.

In DNA form, the CDR3 reads TGTGCCTGGCGCACCGGGACAGGGGAAGGCTACACCTTC. Translated: CAWRTGTGEGYTF. The chain uses TRBV30 and TRBJ1-2; 10 nucleotides agree with TRBD1. V lost 5 bases and J lost 8; bases outside the gene matches: 8. Germline values: CDR1 GTSNPN, CDR2 SVGIG (reference sequence). This CDR3 comprises 13 residues.

The rearrangement uses TRBV6-2 or TRBV6-3 and TRBJ1-1; D is unclear. There are 15 residues in the CDR3. Germline V CDR1 and CDR2: MNHEY, SVGEGT. V lost 0 bases, J lost 1 base, and 9 bases lay in between. CDR3 nucleotide sequence: TGTGCCAGCAGTTACTCGACTCGGCGGAACACTGAAGCTTTCTTT. This sequence encodes CASSYSTRRNTEAFF.

This clone was observed once. V gene TRBV30 combines with J gene TRBJ2-7; 8 nucleotides line up with TRBD2. With 3 bases clipped from V and 0 bases from J, the junction kept 1 base outside the gene matches. Germline CDR1 is GTSNPN and CDR2 is SVGIG (reference sequence). This CDR3 contains 13 residues. CDR3 nucleotide sequence: TGTGCCTGGAGACTAGCGGCCTCCTACGAGCAGTACTTC. This sequence encodes CAWRLAASYEQYF. The entire variable domain, with the rest obtained from reference TRBV30 and TRBJ2-7, is as follows: SQTIHQWPATLVQPVGSPLSLECTVEGTSNPNLYWYRQAAGRGLQLLFYSVGIGQISSEVPQNLSASRPQDRQFILSSKKLLLSDSGFYLCAWRLAASYEQYFGPGTRLTVT.

The gene calls are TRBV7-8 and TRBJ2-7; 11 bases fit TRBD2. Germline trimming cut 0 bases from V and 2 bases from J; bases unmatched to any gene: 3. The germline V gene has CDR1 SGHVS and CDR2 FQNEAQ. This CDR3 comprises 16 residues. The CDR3 region is CASSLASTSGAYEQYF. CDR3 in DNA: TGTGCCAGCAGCTTAGCTTCGACTAGCGGGGCCTACGAGCAGTACTTC.

This chain links TRBV19 with TRBJ2-7; 10 nucleotides align to TRBD1. Per germline, CDR1 LNHDA and CDR2 SQIVND (reference sequence). Germline trimming cut 3 bases from V and 6 bases from J; bases unmatched to any gene: 5. The CDR3 sequence is 14 residues long. Here the CDR3 DNA reads TGTGCCAGTAGTATCGGACAGGGGGTTCGCGAGCAGTACTTC. This sequence encodes CASSIGQGVREQYF.

The chain has TRBV9 and TRBJ1-2, with a weak D call TRBD1 (6 bases). The germline gives CDR1 SGDLS, CDR2 YYNGEE. The CDR3 length is 13 residues. The V end lost 7 bases, the J end lost 8 bases, and 18 bases lay between the germline ends. The CDR3 region is CASSRGKGEGYTF. The CDR3 DNA reads as TGTGCCAGCTCAAGGGGCAAGGGGGAGGGCTACACCTTC.

V gene TRBV5-4 combines with J gene TRBJ1-3; a possible D gene is TRBD1 (6 bases). V gave up 0 bases and J gave up 1 base, with 14 bases separating them. From germline, CDR1 is SGHNT and CDR2 YYREEE (reference sequence). This CDR3 contains 17 residues. Here the CDR3 DNA reads TGTGCCAGCAGCTTGGGACCCGACAGGATGTCTGGAAACACCATATATTTT. It is translated as CASSLGPDRMSGNTIYF.

The table lists this clone with a few counts. The chain recombines TRBV4-1 with TRBJ2-7, with D perhaps TRBD2 (6 bases). The CDR3 length is 14 residues. CDR1 is MGHRA, CDR2 YSYEKL, per germline. Trimming shortened V by 0 bases and J by 4 bases, and 10 bases separated the two germline ends. CDR3 residues: CASSQDSGFYEQYF. The CDR3 DNA reads as TGCGCCAGCAGCCAAGATAGCGGCTTTTACGAGCAGTACTTC.

This clone was observed once. The rearrangement links TRBV30 to TRBJ2-1, with 11 bases aligning to TRBD2. V dropped 3 bases and J dropped 1; count of bases not matched to a gene: 5. Germline V gene data show CDR1 as GTSNPN and CDR2 as SVGIG (reference sequence). The CDR3 extends over 16 amino acids. The DNA for the CDR3 is TGTGCCTGGAGGGGACTAGCGGTAGAATCCTACAATGAGCAGTTCTTC. Amino acids: CAWRGLAVESYNEQFF.

In this sample, this clone turned up once. The chain joins TRBV30 to TRBJ1-5, with TRBD1 matching 8 bases. The V and J ends lost 3 bases and 7 bases, in that order; junction bases with no gene match: 20. CDR3 length: 18 amino acids. Germline V CDR1 and CDR2: GTSNPN, SVGIG (reference sequence). Written as DNA, the CDR3 is TGTGCCTGGAGGGAAGGGAGGACAGGGATCAATACCTTACAGCCCCAGCATTTT. It encodes CAWREGRTGINTLQPQHF.